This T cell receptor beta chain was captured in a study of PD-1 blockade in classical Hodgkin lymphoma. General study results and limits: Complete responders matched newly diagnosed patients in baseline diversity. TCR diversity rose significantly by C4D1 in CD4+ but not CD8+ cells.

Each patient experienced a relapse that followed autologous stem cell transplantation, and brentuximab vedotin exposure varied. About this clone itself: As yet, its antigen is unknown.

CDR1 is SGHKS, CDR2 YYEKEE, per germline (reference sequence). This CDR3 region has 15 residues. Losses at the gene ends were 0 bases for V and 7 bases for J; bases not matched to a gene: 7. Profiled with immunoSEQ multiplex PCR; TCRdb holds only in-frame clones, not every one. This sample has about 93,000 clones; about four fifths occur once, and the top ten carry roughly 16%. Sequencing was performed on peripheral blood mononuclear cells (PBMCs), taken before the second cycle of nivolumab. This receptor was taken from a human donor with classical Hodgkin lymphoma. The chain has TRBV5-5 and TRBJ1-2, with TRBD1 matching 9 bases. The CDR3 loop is CASSLVLTGGLGYTF. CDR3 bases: TGTGCCAGCAGCTTGGTTCTGACAGGGGGTCTTGGCTACACCTTC.